What follows are 6 T cell receptor beta chains derived from one specimen sequenced in a study of T cells after yellow fever vaccination. Using its own MiXCR run on the 5' RACE reads, TCRdb lists one record per CDR3 protein. The table lists about 330,000 distinct CDR3 sequences, around 8.1% of them singletons. The sequenced sample was PBMCs, obtained more than 40 days after the first yellow fever vaccination. The source of these receptors is a man between 18 and 35 years old who received the YFV17D yellow fever vaccine.

The chain couples TRBV25-1 to TRBJ2-1; D is uncertain. Germline CDR1 reads MGHDK; CDR2 reads SYGVNS. CDR3 length equals 16 residues. Between the trimmed V and J ends, which lost 7 bases and 0 bases, there was a span of 16 bases. CDR3 bases: TGTGCCAGCAACGACGGAGTTGACGCCTCCTACAATGAGCAGTTCTTC. Translating it yields CASNDGVDASYNEQFF.

This clonotype has a handful of counts. V gene TRBV14 combines with J gene TRBJ1-4, with 9 bases that match TRBD1. CDR1 and CDR2 from the germline V gene are SGHDN and FVKESK. J lost 7 bases, V lost 0 bases, and 6 bases had no gene match. The CDR3 runs 16 residues. This CDR3 is CASSQETDRGSEKLFF. The CDR3 bases are TGTGCCAGCAGCCAAGAGACCGACAGGGGGAGTGAAAAACTGTTTTTT.

The J gene is TRBJ1-1, the V gene TRBV5-1, with 10 bases matching TRBD1. Germline trimming cut 3 bases from V and 0 bases from J; bases unmatched to any gene: 11. This CDR3 region has 18 residues. Germline assignment: CDR1 SGHRS and CDR2 YFSETQ. CDR3 DNA: TGCGCCAGCAGCTGGACAGGGGGAATTGTACCTATGAACACTGAAGCTTTCTTT. This encodes CASSWTGGIVPMNTEAFF.

Many counts were recorded for this clonotype. The chain has TRBV5-1 and TRBJ2-1, with D maybe TRBD2 (5 bases). CDR1 is SGHRS, CDR2 YFSETQ, per germline. The CDR3 has 13 residues. The V gene lost 7 bases and the J gene lost 1 base, with 9 bases spanning the gap. DNA for the CDR3: TGCGCCAGCCATCTAGCTTCCTACAATGAGCAGTTCTTC. This gives the protein CASHLASYNEQFF.

The sample holds a few counts of this clonotype. The chain links TRBV6-1 to TRBJ2-6; D unresolved. The CDR3 runs 15 residues. Germline V lookup: CDR1 MNHNS, CDR2 SASEGT. Trimming took off 8 bases at V and 0 bases at J, with 11 bases between the two ends. CDR3 amino acids: CASLKWDSGANVLTF. The CDR3 DNA is TGTGCCAGCCTAAAATGGGACTCTGGGGCCAACGTCCTGACTTTC.

The rearrangement joins TRBV20-1 to TRBJ1-5; TRBD1 agrees at 10 bases. CDR1 is DFQATT and CDR2 is SNEGSKA in the germline V gene (reference sequence). With 7 bases clipped from V and 8 bases from J, the junction kept 5 bases outside the gene matches. The length of the CDR3 is 12 residues. DNA for the CDR3: TGCAGTGGGGGGACAGGGGATGAGCCCCAGCATTTT. Its translation is CSGGTGDEPQHF.